One TCR beta chain is described in this entry. Its antigen is unknown. These data belong to a study of cytomegalovirus exposure and HLA in healthy donors. Primers included in the PCR were 60 Vbeta and 13 Jbeta primers. Assay: immunoSEQ multiplex PCR; the TCRdb copy retains only in-frame clones and omits some. Of roughly 150,000 clones in the sample, about 72% were seen once. General observations from the study: Most CMV-associated TCR beta chains appeared HLA-restricted in a later analysis. Testing in vitro showed three CMV-associated chains specific for CMV antigens. DRB1 had the most TCR associations and HLA-C the fewest, a later analysis found, with rates varying by HLA locus.

This receptor was identified in a middle-aged man in good health and CMV-seronegative. The sample consisted of PBMCs.

The CDR3 bases are TGTGCCAGCAGCCAAACTTTGAACACTGAAGCTTTCTTT. Translating it yields CASSQTLNTEAFF. V is TRBV7-9 and J is TRBJ1-1; D gene unclear. V was clipped by 5 bases and J by 0 bases, with 7 bases between them. The CDR3 has 13 residues. CDR1 and CDR2 (germline): SEHNR, FQNEAQ (reference sequence).